The 21 T cell receptor beta chains given below trace back to one sample, sequenced in a study of CD8+CD57+ T cells in acquired aplastic anemia. Sequenced patients had shown CD8+CD57+ cell expansion by flow cytometry. Profiling that covered TCR beta VDJ and CDR3 relied on genomic DNA as its template. TCRdb re-derived calls from the reads in MiXCR, one entry per CDR3 protein. The sample comprises some 170,000 distinct CDR3 sequences, roughly 43% of which are singletons, and around 1.1% rests with the top ten. The sample taken for sequencing was sorted CD4+, CD8+, or CD8+CD57+ T cells (not recorded which) from PBMCs. These receptors all stem from a human donor with aplastic anemia.

The rearrangement links TRBV7-2 to TRBJ1-6, with TRBD1 as a possible D gene (6 bases). The germline V and J ends were trimmed by 1 base and 10 bases, with 11 bases remaining between them. The CDR3 sequence is 14 residues long. CDR1 and CDR2 from the germline V gene are SGHTA and FQGNSA. The DNA of the CDR3 is TGTGCCAGCAGCTTAGAACAGGGAGGCTCACCCCTCCACTTT. This codes for CASSLEQGGSPLHF.

This clonotype was counted once. V is TRBV11-1 and J is TRBJ2-1; 8 nucleotides match TRBD2. Per germline, CDR1 SGHAT and CDR2 FQDESV (reference sequence). The CDR3 is made up of 16 amino acids. V was clipped by 4 bases and J by 9 bases; unmatched bases: 14. The CDR3 bases are TGTGCCAGCAGCTCGCCGGGACTAGGGGCCCAGGTTGAGCAGTTCTTC. Protein sequence: CASSSPGLGAQVEQFF.

A note on this clonotype: A junction boundary mismatches the germline segment, possibly from a read error. The CDR3 nucleotides are TGTGCCAGCAGTCCCCGCGGCGCGAACATCGGGGAGCTGTTTTTT. Its protein is CASSPRGANIGELFF. The V and J genes are TRBV2 and TRBJ2-2; D unclear. Germline-derived CDR1 and CDR2 are SNHLY and FYNNEI. The CDR3 is 15 residues long. Looking up the rest from reference TRBV2 and TRBJ2-2 gives the full variable domain: EPEVTQTPSHQVTQMGQEVILRCVPISNHLYFYWYRQILGQKVEFLVSFYNNEISEKSEIFDDQFSVERPDGSNFTLKIRSTKLEDSAMYFCASSPRGANIGELFFGEGSRLTVL.

This sequence joins TRBV15 and TRBJ2-7, with 8 bases fitting TRBD1. The V and J ends lost 10 bases and 2 bases, in that order; junction bases with no gene match: 13. The CDR3 is 15 amino acids. Germline CDR1 LNHNV, CDR2 YYDKDF (reference sequence). CDR3 loop: CASSTPGQGTYEQYF. CDR3 nucleotides: TGTGCCAGCAGTACTCCCGGACAGGGAACCTACGAGCAGTACTTC. Full variable domain (missing parts from reference TRBV15 and TRBJ2-7): DAMVIQNPRYQVTQFGKPVTLSCSQTLNHNVMYWYQQKSSQAPKLLFHYYDKDFNNEADTPDNFQSRRPNTSFCFLDIRSPGLGDTAMYLCASSTPGQGTYEQYFGPGTRLTVT.

The chain combines TRBV7-3 with TRBJ2-7; no reliable D call. The germline gives CDR1 SGHTA, CDR2 FQGTGA. The CDR3 contains 12 residues. V was pared by 2 bases and J by 5 bases, with 7 bases between. CDR3: CASSLQSHEQYF. The CDR3, as DNA: TGTGCCAGCAGCTTACAGTCCCACGAGCAGTACTTC.

The gene calls are TRBV29-1 and TRBJ1-1, with TRBD1 as a possible D gene (6 bases). The V gene lost 1 base and the J gene lost 11 bases, with 29 bases spanning the gap. The CDR3 contains 17 residues. The germline CDR1 and CDR2 sequences are SQVTM and ANQGSEA. CDR3 in DNA: TGCAGCGTTGAAGGCAGGGGTTCACTCGACTCTCTAGTTTTGGCTTTCTTT. Its protein product is CSVEGRGSLDSLVLAFF.

The chain combines TRBV10-2 with TRBJ1-5, with a tentative D call TRBD1 (5 bases). Germline loops: CDR1 WSHSY, CDR2 SAAADI. Trimming took off 3 bases at V and 4 bases at J, with 13 bases between the two ends. The CDR3 is 15 amino acids. CDR3 DNA: TGCGCCAGCAGTGACGCTTCAGGGAGGAATCAGCCCCAGCATTTT. Amino acid sequence: CASSDASGRNQPQHF.

Comment on this clonotype: The junction differs from germline at one of its ends, possibly a read error. The rearrangement joins TRBV6-5 to TRBJ1-2; D not resolved. This CDR3 has 13 amino acids. Germline CDR1 is MNHEY and CDR2 is SVGAGI. The CDR3 sequence is CAGSYMSAGGYTF. The CDR3 DNA sequence: TGTGCCGGCAGTTACATGTCCGCTGGAGGCTACACCTTC.

At least ten counts were recorded for this clonotype. This rearrangement joins TRBV12-3 or TRBV12-4 to TRBJ2-1, with TRBD2 as a possible D gene (6 bases). V was shortened by 7 bases and J by 8 bases, with 21 bases between the two germline ends. The CDR3 loop spans 15 amino acids. The CDR3 bases are TGTGCCAGCACCCCGCCTCGGGCCCAGCGGGATGAGCAGTTCTTC. Translation: CASTPPRAQRDEQFF.

To note about this clonotype: A much more abundant neighbour one base away suggests this may be a read error. This sequence joins TRBV6-5 and TRBJ2-5; no firm D call. Per germline, CDR1 MNHEY and CDR2 SVGAGI. This CDR3 comprises 14 residues. The CDR3 region has the DNA TGTGCCAGCAGTTACGTTCAGAACCAAGAGACCCAGCACTTC. Protein: CASSYVQNQETQHF.

This clonotype was found once. This may be a read error: a much more frequent sequence differs by one nucleotide. This sequence joins TRBV6-5 and TRBJ2-1; the D is unclear. Germline V gene lookup returns CDR1 MNHEY and CDR2 SVGAGI. This CDR3 is built from 12 residues. DNA of the CDR3: TGTGCCAGCGGTTACCCGCGGAATGAGCAGTTCTTC. Its translation is CASGYPRNEQFF.

In its sample, this clonotype was seen many times. The CDR3 DNA sequence: TGTGCCAGCAATACAGGGGGCGCCCACCTCGAGCAGTACTTC. It yields the protein CASNTGGAHLEQYF. This chain links TRBV2 with TRBJ2-7; 9 nucleotides match TRBD1. The CDR3 is made up of 14 amino acids. CDR1 SNHLY and CDR2 FYNNEI come from the germline V gene. J gave up 6 bases and V 7 bases, and 10 bases lay outside the gene matches.

This chain uses TRBV20-1 with TRBJ2-5, with 8 bases aligning to TRBD2. V lost 1 base and J lost 7; bases outside the gene matches: 8. This CDR3 region has 14 residues. CDR1 and CDR2 (germline): DFQATT, SNEGSKA (reference sequence). As DNA, the CDR3 is TGCAGTGCTAGAGGTTACGGGGGGGCCCGGACCCAGTACTTC. This translates into CSARGYGGARTQYF.

As for this clonotype: The junction differs from germline at one of its ends, possibly a read error. This rearrangement joins TRBV2 to TRBJ2-3, with D hard to call. This CDR3 is 13 amino acids long. Germline values: CDR1 SNHLY, CDR2 FYNNEI. CDR3 coding DNA: TGTGCCAGCAGTGGGTGGAGCACAGTTACGCAGTATTTT. Translation gives CASSGWSTVTQYF.

V usage is TRBV10-3 and J usage is TRBJ1-2; 9 bases map to TRBD1. Per the germline V gene, CDR1 is ENHRY and CDR2 is SYGVKD. J gave up 3 bases and V 4 bases, and 9 bases lay outside the gene matches. This CDR3 comprises 16 residues. As DNA, the CDR3 is TGTGCCATCAGTGCAGTAGGGACAGGGATAGACTATGGCTACACCTTC. It is translated as CAISAVGTGIDYGYTF.

About this clonotype: The conserved closing phenylalanine or tryptophan is absent in this CDR3, likely reflecting a read error. CDR3 amino acids: CSASGRLNTEAFS. CDR3 nucleotide sequence: TGCAGCGCTAGTGGCAGGTTGAACACTGAAGCTTTCTCT. The chain carries TRBV20-1 and TRBJ1-1; D uncertain. This CDR3 is built from 13 residues. Germline V CDR1 and CDR2: DFQATT, SNEGSKA (reference sequence).

This clonotype came up many times. The genes are TRBV10-2 and TRBJ1-1; 8 nucleotides align to TRBD1. Per germline, CDR1 WSHSY and CDR2 SAAADI. V shed 3 bases, J shed 6 bases, and the junction held 9 bases outside the gene matches. The CDR3 consists of 15 residues. The CDR3 loop reads CASSDRQGFKAEAFF. DNA of the CDR3: TGCGCCAGCAGTGACCGACAGGGGTTCAAGGCTGAAGCTTTCTTT.

This clonotype was found many times. The chain joins TRBV12-3 or TRBV12-4 to TRBJ2-1, with 10 bases fitting TRBD2. V was clipped by 6 bases and J by 8 bases; unmatched bases: 4. The CDR3 extends over 13 amino acids. The CDR3 bases are TGTGCCAGCAGCCCTAGCGGGGGTCATGAGCAGTTCTTC. Its protein product is CASSPSGGHEQFF.

This clonotype was recorded many times. The V call is TRBV6-1, the J call TRBJ2-1, with D unresolved. The CDR3 sequence is 14 residues long. The V and J ends lost 6 bases and 0 bases respectively, with 9 bases between them. Germline-derived CDR1 and CDR2 are MNHNS and SASEGT. The CDR3 sequence is CASRLFSSYNEQFF. The CDR3 bases are TGTGCCAGCAGGTTGTTTAGCTCCTACAATGAGCAGTTCTTC.

The sample holds many counts of this clonotype. The chain links TRBV5-1 to TRBJ1-5; 8 bases line up with TRBD1. The germline V gene has CDR1 SGHRS and CDR2 YFSETQ. CDR3 size: 15 residues. The ends lost 4 bases at V and 2 bases at J; junction bases unmatched: 5. This CDR3 is CASSIGQGGNQPQHF. CDR3 coding DNA: TGCGCCAGCAGCATAGGACAGGGTGGCAATCAGCCCCAGCATTTT.

This chain uses TRBV24-1 with TRBJ2-5, with 7 bases matching TRBD1. V shed 5 bases and J 5 bases; nucleotides not matched to a gene: 10. The CDR3 consists of 15 residues. Per the germline V gene, CDR1 is KGHDR and CDR2 is SFDVKD. CDR3 DNA sequence: TGTGCCACCAGTGCGCCGACAGGGTTCCGGGAGACCCAGTACTTC. It yields the protein CATSAPTGFRETQYF.